A single sample gave rise to the 16 T cell receptor beta chains below, sequenced in a study of regulatory T cells in long-lasting Graves disease. Described time point: newly diagnosed GD, antithyroid drugs for less than 3 months. The authors made the TCR library using RNA they extracted from PBMCs. CDR3 regions were amplified by Arm-PCR using iRepertoire HTBI primers to build TCR beta libraries. MiXCR, run by TCRdb on the multiplex PCR reads, gives a single entry per CDR3 protein. The sample lists under 800,000 distinct CDR3 sequences; approximately 15% were seen once. These data also formed part of another study, on T cells in Graves' hyperthyroidism and ophthalmopathy.

The sequencing used peripheral blood mononuclear cells (PBMCs), collected at new diagnosis, from a patient treated with antithyroid drugs. Receptor source: a woman between 25 and 40 years old with Graves disease.

V gene TRBV7-9 combines with J gene TRBJ2-3; TRBD1 might be the D (6 bases). Trimming stripped 6 bases from V and 2 bases from J, with 18 bases between. The CDR3 loop spans 16 amino acids. CDR1 and CDR2 (germline): SEHNR, FQNEAQ (reference sequence). The CDR3 DNA is TGTGCCAGCAGGGAGGCTAGGGGGAGACACACAGATACGCAGTATTTT. Encoded protein: CASREARGRHTDTQYF.

This sequence joins TRBV5-4 and TRBJ1-1; TRBD1 is a possible D gene (5 bases). Deletions cut 0 bases from V and 5 bases from J, with 8 bases between. The CDR3 has 13 residues. The germline V gene has CDR1 SGHNT and CDR2 YYREEE (reference sequence). CDR3: CASSLDRLTEAFF. The CDR3, as DNA: TGTGCCAGCAGCTTGGACAGGTTAACTGAAGCTTTCTTT. Together with reference TRBV5-4 and TRBJ1-1, the CDR3 gives the full variable domain: ETGVTQSPTHLIKTRGQQVTLRCSSQSGHNTVSWYQQALGQGPQFIFQYYREEENGRGNFPPRFSGLQFPNYSSELNVNALELDDSALYLCASSLDRLTEAFFGQGTRLTVV.

This clonotype was recorded many times. The CDR3 nucleotides are TGTGCCAGCAGTTCCCCCCTCGGCAGGGGTAACGAGCAGTACTTC. Translated, it gives CASSSPLGRGNEQYF. The chain uses TRBV28 and TRBJ2-7; D is possibly TRBD1 (6 bases). Trimming shortened V by 4 bases and J by 5 bases, and 18 bases separated the two germline ends. This CDR3 is 15 amino acids long. Germline V gene data show CDR1 as MDHEN and CDR2 as SYDVKM.

This clonotype was detected a few times. The chain joins TRBV5-4 to TRBJ2-3; D call uncertain. V lost 0 bases, J lost 0 bases, and 14 bases lay in between. CDR1 SGHNT and CDR2 YYREEE come from the germline V gene (reference sequence). The CDR3 loop spans 17 amino acids. The CDR3 sequence is CASSLAARPSSTDTQYF. CDR3 DNA: TGTGCCAGCAGCTTGGCAGCACGCCCCAGTAGCACAGATACGCAGTATTTT.

This clonotype was seen ten or more times. The DNA of the CDR3 is TGCAGTGCTAACCCAGTTACCTACGAGCAGTACTTC. Translating it yields CSANPVTYEQYF. V usage is TRBV20-1 and J usage is TRBJ2-7, with unresolved D. Germline V CDR1 and CDR2: DFQATT, SNEGSKA (reference sequence). V was clipped by 4 bases and J by 2 bases, with 9 bases between them. There are 12 residues in the CDR3.

This clonotype occurred many times. This chain connects TRBV6-1 to TRBJ1-3; no definite D call. The CDR3 runs to 14 residues. Germline V gene sequence: CDR1 MNHNS, CDR2 SASEGT. V was trimmed by 6 bases and J by 6 bases, leaving 15 bases between them. This chain's CDR3 is CASRHDGPKNTIYF. CDR3 coding DNA: TGTGCCAGCAGGCACGACGGACCCAAAAACACCATATATTTT.

This clonotype was counted at least ten times. This rearrangement joins TRBV2 to TRBJ1-5; TRBD1 is a possible D gene (5 bases). The germline V and J ends were trimmed by 8 bases and 4 bases, with 12 bases remaining between them. The CDR3 totals 13 residues. Germline CDR1 is SNHLY and CDR2 is FYNNEI. The CDR3: CASGRGFNQPQHF. The CDR3 bases are TGTGCCAGCGGTCGGGGGTTTAATCAGCCCCAGCATTTT.

The chain has TRBV7-9 and TRBJ1-2, with TRBD1 matching over 10 bases. In germline, CDR1 is SEHNR, CDR2 FQNEAQ (reference sequence). The trim removed 8 bases at V and 7 bases at J, leaving 7 bases unmatched. The CDR3 length is 13 residues. DNA of the CDR3: TGTGCCAGCGGCTCGGGACAGGGGCCTGGCTACACCTTC. It yields the protein CASGSGQGPGYTF.

This clonotype turned up a few times. The chain uses TRBV11-1 and TRBJ2-5, with D perhaps TRBD2 (6 bases). The CDR3 is 15 amino acids. V was pared by 2 bases and J by 4 bases, with 14 bases between. Germline lookup yields CDR1 SGHAT and CDR2 FQDESV (reference sequence). The DNA of the CDR3 is TGTGCCAGCAGCTTAACTGGCCAGGGAGGAGAGACCCAGTACTTC. Translating gives CASSLTGQGGETQYF.

There are many counts of this clonotype. The gene calls are TRBV28 and TRBJ1-1; D is ambiguous. The CDR3 has 14 residues. Trimming left V 5 bases short and J 1 base short, with 11 bases between. Germline CDR1 is MDHEN and CDR2 is SYDVKM. CDR3 protein: CASSPKGQNTEAFF. The CDR3 DNA follows: TGTGCCAGCAGTCCTAAGGGTCAGAACACTGAAGCTTTCTTT.

This clonotype was detected a few times. The chain carries TRBV3-1 and TRBJ2-1; D is ambiguous. This CDR3 is built from 14 residues. Trimming cost V 0 bases and J 4 bases, with 7 bases left between them. From germline, CDR1 is LGHDT and CDR2 YNNKEL (reference sequence). The CDR3 here is CASSQEAGYNEQFF. DNA of the CDR3: TGTGCCAGCAGCCAAGAAGCCGGTTACAATGAGCAGTTCTTC.

The rearrangement links TRBV6-1 to TRBJ2-5; TRBD1 matches at 7 bases. CDR3 length: 21 amino acids. V gave up 0 bases and J gave up 5 bases; unmatched junction bases: 24. Germline V gives CDR1 MNHNS, CDR2 SASEGT. CDR3 sequence reads: CASSEAVGRGNPVRGAETQYF. The CDR3 region has the DNA TGTGCCAGCAGTGAAGCTGTCGGCAGGGGGAATCCAGTACGTGGCGCGGAGACCCAGTACTTC.

This clonotype was seen only a few times. V and J are TRBV6-2 or TRBV6-3 and TRBJ2-3, with TRBD1 matching over 8 bases. CDR1 is MNHEY and CDR2 is SVGEGT in the germline V gene. This CDR3 comprises 14 residues. Losses at the gene ends were 5 bases for V and 6 bases for J; bases not matched to a gene: 7. This CDR3 reads CASSETGGDDTQYF. Here the CDR3 DNA reads TGTGCCAGCAGTGAAACAGGGGGTGATGATACGCAGTATTTT.

This clonotype has a handful of counts. The junction and the germline gene differ at one end; a read error may be behind it. The V and J genes are TRBV6-1 and TRBJ2-5; tentatively, D is TRBD2 (5 bases). The CDR3 runs to 12 residues. Germline CDR1 and CDR2: MNHNS and SASEGT. This CDR3 reads CASRIRMGLGDF. CDR3 sequence (DNA): TGTGCCAGCAGAATCCGGATGGGATTGGGAGACTTC.

The table lists this clonotype with a few counts. The V call is TRBV27, the J call TRBJ1-6; TRBD1 aligns across 7 bases. CDR3 size: 15 residues. Germline V gene lookup returns CDR1 MNHEY and CDR2 SMNVEV (reference sequence). V trimming: 3 bases; J trimming: 10 bases; junction bases outside the gene matches: 9. The CDR3 spells CASSFRQGRGSPLHF. In DNA form, the CDR3 reads TGTGCCAGCAGTTTTCGACAGGGAAGGGGATCACCCCTCCACTTT.

The chain joins TRBV5-1 to TRBJ2-2; the D gene is possibly TRBD1 (7 bases). Trimming shortened V by 4 bases and J by 4 bases, and 17 bases separated the two germline ends. From germline, CDR1 is SGHRS and CDR2 YFSETQ. This CDR3 has 16 residues. In DNA form, the CDR3 reads TGCGCCAGCAGCGAATTAAACAGGGGAGGCACCGGGGAGCTGTTTTTT. Amino acids: CASSELNRGGTGELFF.